The T cell receptor (beta chain) under discussion was sequenced for a study of shared clonotypes between healthy human individuals. Broader study findings: Sequencing depth was a factor that was expected to affect clonotype sharing among donors. Generation of non-shared clonotypes was less probable than generation of clonotypes shared by all four donors. Relative to memory subsets, naive subsets generally showed larger estimated richness.

CD45RO-negative CD8 cells positively selected for CCR7 made up the naive population, which excluded terminally differentiated effector memory CD45RA+ cells. Per the original methods: For the immunoSEQ data, sequences were junction-only without quality scores, so filtering differed. The table came from immunoSEQ multiplex PCR; TCRdb's copy has only in-frame clones and leaves some out. From that table come the V and J calls and clone size; the DNA was used to work out D and trimming. The table shows just over 2,000,000 clones, with approximately 95% occurring only once. As to this clone: The antigen is unknown.

This clonotype was sampled from a man younger than 35 in good health. Source material: naive CD8+ T cells sorted from blood.

In DNA, the CDR3 is TGTGCCAGCAGCCAAGATTCGGACAGCCATAACTATGGCTACACCTTC. Its translation is CASSQDSDSHNYGYTF. V usage is TRBV4-2 and J usage is TRBJ1-2; TRBD1 is a possible D gene (6 bases). Trimming removed 0 bases at V and 1 base at J, with 12 bases between. CDR1 and CDR2 (germline): LGHNA, YNFKEQ. The CDR3 spans 16 residues.